The entry below describes one TCR beta chain. Source study methods: The authors estimated nucleated cell counts from reference gene primer amplification. TCRdb's table, derived via immunoSEQ multiplex PCR, lists solely in-frame clones and lacks some. V and J calls and clone size are those listed in that table; D and trimming were worked out from the DNA. The sample has some 140,000 clones, 70% to 80% seen once. V was pared by 3 bases and J by 0 bases, with 10 bases between. Per germline, CDR1 DFQATT and CDR2 SNEGSKA (reference sequence). The CDR3 length is 14 residues. This specimen belongs to a study of blood T cell repertoires in COVID-19. About the study: Sites across the United States, Italy and Spain contributed samples from acute and convalescent COVID-19. PBMCs, B-cell-depleted T cells, or T cells provided the cDNA or gDNA that made up the material.

During active infection, Seattle patients enrolled and were then monitored through disease. The V call is TRBV20-1, the J call TRBJ2-3; D gene ambiguous. The sample was peripheral blood. The sequence was collected from a woman between 65 and 79 years old with COVID-19, enrolled during active disease. Written as DNA, the CDR3 is TGCAGTGCTAGTGGTAGCATTAGCACAGATACGCAGTATTTT. This translates into CSASGSISTDTQYF.